The clone carrying this T cell receptor (beta chain) was detected only a few times. The antigen remains unidentified. Uncontrolled infections, other autoimmune diseases, pregnancy or lactation barred patients from enrollment. Clinical symptoms, serum thyroxine, TRAb, thyroid ultrasound and orbital computed tomography formed the basis of diagnosis. In germline, CDR1 is SGHAT, CDR2 FQDESV (reference sequence). Trimming stripped 2 bases from V and 0 bases from J, with 13 bases between. The CDR3 has 16 residues. The sample originates from a study of Graves' ophthalmopathy and Graves' hyperthyroidism. Study-level points and caveats: The blood repertoire also included most expanded thyroid clonotypes above 0.001 frequency.

CDR3 regions of TCR beta were amplified from RNA transcripts. The first-round RT-PCR employed HTBI primers together with the Qiagen OneStep RT-PCR kit. A multiplex PCR was then performed as the second round. TCRdb ran MiXCR on the multiplex PCR reads and lists one entry per CDR3 protein. Among 450,000 or so distinct CDR3 sequences listed, about 15% were seen once. The V and J genes are TRBV11-1 and TRBJ1-1, with no clear D. This receptor was obtained from a woman in her twenties or thirties with Graves' ophthalmopathy. The specimen sequenced was blood. The CDR3 region is CASSLNRRPMNTEAFF. In DNA form, the CDR3 reads TGTGCCAGCAGCTTAAACCGGAGACCGATGAACACTGAAGCTTTCTTT.